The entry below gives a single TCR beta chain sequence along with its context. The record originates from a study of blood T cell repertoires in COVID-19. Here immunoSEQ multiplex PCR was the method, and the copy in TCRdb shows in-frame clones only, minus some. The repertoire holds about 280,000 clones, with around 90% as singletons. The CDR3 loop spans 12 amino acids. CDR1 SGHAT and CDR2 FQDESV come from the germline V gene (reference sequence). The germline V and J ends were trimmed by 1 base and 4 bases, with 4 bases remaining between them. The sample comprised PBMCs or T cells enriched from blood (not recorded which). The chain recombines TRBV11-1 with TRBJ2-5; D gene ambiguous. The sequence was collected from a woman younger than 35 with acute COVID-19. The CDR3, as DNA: TGTGCCAGCAGCTTAGATAGAGAGACCCAGTACTTC. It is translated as CASSLDRETQYF.